This T cell receptor beta chain was identified in a study of graft-versus-host responses after intestinal transplantation. Study in general: Multivisceral, liver-intestinal, or isolated intestinal transplants were received by the recipients.

The V and J ends lost 3 bases and 6 bases, in that order; junction bases with no gene match: 5. CDR1 and CDR2 from the germline V gene are LNHNV and YYDKDF (reference sequence). The CDR3 is made up of 15 amino acids. By its share, this clone is medium-sized. General study points: Detection of GvH clones occurred in recipient marrow, and some had their first appearance in ileum or blood.

This table comes from immunoSEQ multiplex PCR, and its TCRdb copy is limited to in-frame clones, with some not included. The repertoire includes several thousand clones, roughly 27% of them detected once, and more than 2.5% sits in the top ten. Plating of 200,000 CFSE-labeled responder cells was done together with 200,000 irradiated, violet-dye-labeled stimulator cells. The receptor was derived from a human patient who was an organ donor for intestinal transplantation. V is TRBV15 and J is TRBJ2-1; 10 nucleotides line up with TRBD2. The specimen comprised alloreactive CD4+ T cells from a mixed lymphocyte reaction culture, sampled before transplantation. Stated subset: CFSE-low proliferating T cells sorted from approximately 6-day pre-transplant mixed lymphocyte reaction (GvH or HvG direction). The CDR3 sequence: CATSRALAGANEQFF. CDR3 sequence (DNA): TGTGCCACCAGCAGGGCGCTAGCGGGAGCCAATGAGCAGTTCTTC. The full variable domain, in which reference TRBV15 and TRBJ2-1 provide the parts outside the CDR3, is DAMVIQNPRYQVTQFGKPVTLSCSQTLNHNVMYWYQQKSSQAPKLLFHYYDKDFNNEADTPDNFQSRRPNTSFCFLDIRSPGLGDTAMYLCATSRALAGANEQFFGPGTRLTVL.